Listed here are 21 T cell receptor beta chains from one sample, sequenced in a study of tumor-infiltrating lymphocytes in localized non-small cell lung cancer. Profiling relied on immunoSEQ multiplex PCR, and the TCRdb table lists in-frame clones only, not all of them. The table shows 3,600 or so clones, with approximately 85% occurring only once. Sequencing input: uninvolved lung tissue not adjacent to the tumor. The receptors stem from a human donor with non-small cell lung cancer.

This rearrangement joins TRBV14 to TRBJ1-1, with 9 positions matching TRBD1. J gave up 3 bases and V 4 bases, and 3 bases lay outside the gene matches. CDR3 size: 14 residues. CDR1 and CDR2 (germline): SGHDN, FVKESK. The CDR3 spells CASSRWTGDTEAFF. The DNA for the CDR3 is TGTGCCAGCAGCCGTTGGACAGGGGACACTGAAGCTTTCTTT.

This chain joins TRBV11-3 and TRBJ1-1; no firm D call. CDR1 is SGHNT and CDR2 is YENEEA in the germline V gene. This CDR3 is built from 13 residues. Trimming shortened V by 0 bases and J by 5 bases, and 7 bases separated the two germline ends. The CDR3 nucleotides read TGTGCCAGCAGCTTAGATCCCGTAACTGAAGCTTTCTTT. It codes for CASSLDPVTEAFF.

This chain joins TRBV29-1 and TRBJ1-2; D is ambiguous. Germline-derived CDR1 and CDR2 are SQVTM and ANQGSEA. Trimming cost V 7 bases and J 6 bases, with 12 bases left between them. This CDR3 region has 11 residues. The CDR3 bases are TGCAGCGCCGGTGGCCAGGATGGCTACACCTTC. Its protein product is CSAGGQDGYTF.

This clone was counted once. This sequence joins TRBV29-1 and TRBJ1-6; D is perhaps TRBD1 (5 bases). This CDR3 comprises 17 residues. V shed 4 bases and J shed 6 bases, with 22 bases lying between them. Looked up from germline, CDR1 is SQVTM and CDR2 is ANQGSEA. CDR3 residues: CSVAEHIGHNLNSPLHF. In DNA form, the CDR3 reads TGCAGCGTTGCAGAGCATATCGGACACAACCTTAATTCACCCCTCCACTTT.

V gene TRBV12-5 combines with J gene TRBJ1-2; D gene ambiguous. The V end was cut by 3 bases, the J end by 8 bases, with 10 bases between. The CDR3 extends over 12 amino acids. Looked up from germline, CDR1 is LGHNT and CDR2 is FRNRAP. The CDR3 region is CASGLGLDGYTF. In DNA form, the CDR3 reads TGTGCTAGTGGTTTAGGACTGGACGGCTACACCTTC.

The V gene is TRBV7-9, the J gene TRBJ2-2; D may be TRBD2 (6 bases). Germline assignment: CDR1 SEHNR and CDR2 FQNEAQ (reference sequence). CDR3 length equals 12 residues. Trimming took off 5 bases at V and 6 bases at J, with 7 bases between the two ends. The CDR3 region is CASSRGSGELFF. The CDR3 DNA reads TGTGCCAGCAGCCGGGGGTCCGGGGAGCTGTTTTTT.

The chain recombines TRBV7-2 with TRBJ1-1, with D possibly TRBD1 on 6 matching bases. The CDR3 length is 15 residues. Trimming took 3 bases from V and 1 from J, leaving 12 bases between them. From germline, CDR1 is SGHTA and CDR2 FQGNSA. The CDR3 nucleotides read TGTGCCAGCAGCTTGTACCAGGGGACGAACACTGAAGCTTTCTTT. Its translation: CASSLYQGTNTEAFF.

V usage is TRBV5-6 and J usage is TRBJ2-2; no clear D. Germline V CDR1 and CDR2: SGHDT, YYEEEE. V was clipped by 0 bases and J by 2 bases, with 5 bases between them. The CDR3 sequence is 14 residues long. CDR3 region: CASSLAVNTGELFF. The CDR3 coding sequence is TGTGCCAGCAGCTTGGCGGTAAACACCGGGGAGCTGTTTTTT.

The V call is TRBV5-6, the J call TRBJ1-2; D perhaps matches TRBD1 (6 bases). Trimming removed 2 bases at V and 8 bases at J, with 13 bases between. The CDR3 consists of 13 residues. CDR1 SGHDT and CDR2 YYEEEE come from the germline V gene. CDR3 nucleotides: TGTGCCAGCAGCTTCCCGACAGGCCCCGGCTACACCTTC. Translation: CASSFPTGPGYTF.

CDR3 sequence (DNA): TGTGCCAGCAGTGAAGTTCGAGCGGGGGGCGGAAATACGCAGTATTTT. Residues: CASSEVRAGGGNTQYF. V gene TRBV2 combines with J gene TRBJ2-3, with 9 bases aligning to TRBD2. This CDR3 has 16 amino acids. Germline CDR1 SNHLY, CDR2 FYNNEI. With V trimmed by 1 base and J by 7 bases, 9 bases remained unmatched.

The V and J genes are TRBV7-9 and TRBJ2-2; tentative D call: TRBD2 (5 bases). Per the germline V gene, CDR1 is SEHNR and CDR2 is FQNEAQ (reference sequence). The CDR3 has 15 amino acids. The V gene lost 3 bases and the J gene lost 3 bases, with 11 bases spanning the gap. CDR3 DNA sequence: TGTGCCAGCAGCTTTGGGAGATCGGACACCGGGGAGCTGTTTTTT. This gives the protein CASSFGRSDTGELFF. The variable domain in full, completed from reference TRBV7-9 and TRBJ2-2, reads DTGVSQNPRHKITKRGQNVTFRCDPISEHNRLYWYRQTLGQGPEFLTYFQNEAQLEKSRLLSDRFSAERPKGSFSTLEIQRTEQGDSAMYLCASSFGRSDTGELFFGEGSRLTVL.

The CDR3 spells CASSYRQGGGPQPQHF. In DNA form, the CDR3 reads TGTGCCAGCAGTTACAGGCAGGGCGGAGGGCCCCAGCCCCAGCATTTT. The chain carries TRBV28 and TRBJ1-5, with D perhaps matching TRBD1 (5 bases). Looked up from germline, CDR1 is MDHEN and CDR2 is SYDVKM. The CDR3 spans 16 residues. Trimming stripped 4 bases from V and 7 bases from J, with 20 bases between.

The DNA for the CDR3 is TGTGCCAGTAGCGGACAGCTAACTGAAGCTTTCTTT. Its protein is CASSGQLTEAFF. This chain uses TRBV19 with TRBJ1-1, with D perhaps TRBD1 (6 bases). The CDR3 extends over 12 amino acids. Germline values: CDR1 LNHDA, CDR2 SQIVND (reference sequence). The V end lost 6 bases, the J end lost 5 bases, and 10 bases lay between the germline ends.

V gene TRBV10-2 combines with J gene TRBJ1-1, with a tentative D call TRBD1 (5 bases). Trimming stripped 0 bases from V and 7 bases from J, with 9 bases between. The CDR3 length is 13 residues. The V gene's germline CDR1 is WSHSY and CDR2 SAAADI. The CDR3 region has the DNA TGCGCCAGCAGTGAGTCGGGACGAGGTGAAGCTTTCTTT. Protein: CASSESGRGEAFF.

DNA for the CDR3: TGCGCCAGCAGCCCCCTATACTCGGGGGGAGACACTGAAGCTTTCTTT. Translation: CASSPLYSGGDTEAFF. The gene calls are TRBV4-1 and TRBJ1-1; maybe TRBD1 (5 bases). The germline CDR1 and CDR2 sequences are MGHRA and YSYEKL. V dropped 4 bases and J dropped 3 bases, with 18 bases sitting between them. The CDR3 has 16 residues.

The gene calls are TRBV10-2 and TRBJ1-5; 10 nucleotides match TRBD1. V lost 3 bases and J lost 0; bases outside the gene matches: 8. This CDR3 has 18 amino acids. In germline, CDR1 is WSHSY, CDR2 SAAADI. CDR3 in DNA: TGCGCCAGCAGTGACCTGATCGGGACAGGGGTTAGCAATCAGCCCCAGCATTTT. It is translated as CASSDLIGTGVSNQPQHF.

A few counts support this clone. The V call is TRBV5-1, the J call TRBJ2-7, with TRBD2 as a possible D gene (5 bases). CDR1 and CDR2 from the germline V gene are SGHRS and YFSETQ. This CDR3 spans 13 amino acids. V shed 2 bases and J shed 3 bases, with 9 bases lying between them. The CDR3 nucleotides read TGCGCCAGCAGCTTAGGGAGTGGCTACGAGCAGTACTTC. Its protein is CASSLGSGYEQYF.

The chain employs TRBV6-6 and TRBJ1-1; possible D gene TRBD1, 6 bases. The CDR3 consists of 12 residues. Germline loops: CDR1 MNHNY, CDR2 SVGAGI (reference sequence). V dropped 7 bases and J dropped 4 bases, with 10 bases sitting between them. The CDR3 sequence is CASTGVSTEAFF. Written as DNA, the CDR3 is TGTGCCAGCACAGGGGTAAGCACTGAAGCTTTCTTT.

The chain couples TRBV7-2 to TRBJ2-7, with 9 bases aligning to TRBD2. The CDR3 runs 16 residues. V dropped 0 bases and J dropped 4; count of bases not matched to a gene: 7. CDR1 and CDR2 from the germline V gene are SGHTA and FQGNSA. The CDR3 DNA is TGTGCCAGCAGCTTAGCGGGTAGCGGGAGCGGGTACGAGCAGTACTTC. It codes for CASSLAGSGSGYEQYF.

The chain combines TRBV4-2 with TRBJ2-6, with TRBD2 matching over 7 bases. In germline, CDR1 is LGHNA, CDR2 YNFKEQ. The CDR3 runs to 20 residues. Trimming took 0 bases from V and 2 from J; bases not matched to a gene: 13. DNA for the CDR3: TGTGCCAGCAGCCAAGAATCAGCCAGCGGGGCCGGCACTGGGGCCAACGTCCTGACTTTC. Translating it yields CASSQESASGAGTGANVLTF.

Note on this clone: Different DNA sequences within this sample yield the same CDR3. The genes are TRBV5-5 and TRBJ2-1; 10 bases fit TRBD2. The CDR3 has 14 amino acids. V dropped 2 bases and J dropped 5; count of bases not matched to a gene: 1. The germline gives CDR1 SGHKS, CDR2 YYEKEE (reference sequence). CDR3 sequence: CASSLTSGDNEQFF. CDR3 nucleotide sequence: TGTGCCAGCAGCTTAACTAGCGGGGACAATGAGCAGTTCTTC.